A single sample gave rise to the 18 T cell receptor beta chains below, sequenced in a study of cytomegalovirus exposure and HLA in healthy donors. The PCR employed 60 Vbeta primers together with 13 Jbeta primers. Measured with immunoSEQ multiplex PCR; TCRdb has only the in-frame clones, and not every one. This sample yields about 99,000 clones, of which roughly three quarters are seen a single time; under 4.5% belongs to the top ten. The sequencing input was PBMCs. The receptors were sampled from a middle-aged man in good health and CMV-seropositive.

The chain combines TRBV6-1 with TRBJ2-3; 11 bases map to TRBD2. Trimming removed 1 base from V and 4 bases from J; junction bases left unmatched: 10. This CDR3 has 18 amino acids. From germline, CDR1 is MNHNS and CDR2 SASEGT. For the CDR3, the DNA is TGTGCCAGCAGTGAAGTCGTTATAGTAGCGGGAGGGCCAGATACGCAGTATTTT. It yields the protein CASSEVVIVAGGPDTQYF.

J is TRBJ1-1 and V is TRBV30, with D perhaps matching TRBD1 (6 bases). V was trimmed by 1 base and J by 6 bases, leaving 12 bases between them. The CDR3 runs 13 residues. CDR1 GTSNPN and CDR2 SVGIG come from the germline V gene (reference sequence). CDR3 region: CAWSATGSAEAFF. For the CDR3, the DNA is TGTGCCTGGAGTGCCACAGGGTCCGCTGAAGCTTTCTTT.

The V call is TRBV25-1, the J call TRBJ2-7; possibly TRBD2 for D (6 bases). Trimming cost V 8 bases and J 4 bases, with 15 bases left between them. Germline V gene data show CDR1 as MGHDK and CDR2 as SYGVNS. This CDR3 is built from 13 residues. The CDR3 sequence: CASAGSGPYEQYF. The CDR3 DNA is TGTGCCAGCGCGGGTAGCGGACCATACGAGCAGTACTTC.

The chain carries TRBV7-3 and TRBJ2-5, with 7 bases lining up with TRBD2. The germline CDR1 and CDR2 sequences are SGHTA and FQGTGA. V gave up 5 bases and J gave up 5 bases; unmatched junction bases: 8. The CDR3 covers 14 residues. CDR3 DNA: TGTGCCAGCAGCCCTGGGGCGGGGGTCGAGACCCAGTACTTC. Translation: CASSPGAGVETQYF.

Only one count was recorded for this clone. The chain couples TRBV4-2 to TRBJ2-1; tentatively, D is TRBD1 (6 bases). The V gene lost 3 bases and the J gene lost 5 bases, with 14 bases spanning the gap. CDR3 length equals 15 residues. Germline CDR1 LGHNA, CDR2 YNFKEQ. CDR3: CASSQVGDNNNEQFF. The CDR3 coding sequence is TGTGCCAGCAGCCAGGTTGGGGACAACAACAATGAGCAGTTCTTC.

CDR3 region: CASSILNTRAEAFF. CDR3 DNA: TGTGCCAGTAGTATCCTTAACACTCGGGCTGAAGCTTTCTTT. The chain carries TRBV19 and TRBJ1-1; D call uncertain. Germline assignment: CDR1 LNHDA and CDR2 SQIVND (reference sequence). This CDR3 contains 14 residues. V was shortened by 3 bases and J by 6 bases, with 14 bases between the two germline ends.

V and J are TRBV5-1 and TRBJ1-1; 9 bases agree with TRBD1. Trimming at V came to 4 bases and at J to 2 bases, leaving 3 bases not matched to a gene. This CDR3 spans 14 amino acids. Germline V gene sequence: CDR1 SGHRS, CDR2 YFSETQ. CDR3 region: CASSADRGNTEAFF. The CDR3, as DNA: TGCGCCAGCAGCGCGGACAGGGGCAACACTGAAGCTTTCTTT.

In this sample, this clone turned up once. The same CDR3 arises from other DNA sequences in this sample as well. The V and J genes are TRBV7-3 and TRBJ2-6; a possible D gene is TRBD2 (6 bases). V was trimmed by 5 bases and J by 0 bases, leaving 8 bases between them. In germline, CDR1 is SGHTA, CDR2 FQGTGA. The CDR3 runs to 15 residues. The CDR3 sequence: CASSRAGSGANVLTF. The CDR3 DNA reads as TGTGCCAGCAGCAGAGCGGGCTCTGGGGCCAACGTCCTGACTTTC.

The chain uses TRBV2 and TRBJ2-7; 8 bases agree with TRBD1. With 6 bases clipped from V and 6 bases from J, the junction kept 7 bases outside the gene matches. The CDR3 is made up of 13 amino acids. Germline assignment: CDR1 SNHLY and CDR2 FYNNEI. Here the CDR3 DNA reads TGTGCCAGCAGCGGACAGGGAGAGGGCGAGCAGTACTTC. It encodes CASSGQGEGEQYF.

CDR3 nucleotide sequence: TGCGCCAGCAGTCAATCCCTCGACAGGGTGGTCGCCTACGAGCAGTACTTC. Amino acid sequence: CASSQSLDRVVAYEQYF. This chain uses TRBV23-1 with TRBJ2-7; 7 bases map to TRBD1. TRBV23-1 is noted as an ORF with a role that remains uncertain. V was clipped by 0 bases and J by 2 bases; unmatched bases: 10. The CDR3 consists of 17 residues.

Notes on this clone: One junction end does not reproduce the germline sequence, and a read error may be involved. V and J are TRBV7-9 and TRBJ2-1, with 8 bases that match TRBD2. Germline V gene lookup returns CDR1 SEHNR and CDR2 FQNEAQ (reference sequence). This CDR3 comprises 16 residues. CDR3 in amino acids: CSSSQKVTSVIDEQFF. The CDR3 DNA reads TGTTCCAGCAGCCAAAAGGTGACTAGCGTTATCGATGAGCAGTTCTTC.

The chain links TRBV6-6 to TRBJ1-5, with D possibly being TRBD1 (5 bases). This CDR3 has 13 residues. The germline gives CDR1 MNHNY, CDR2 SVGAGI (reference sequence). V gave up 2 bases and J gave up 5 bases, with 7 bases separating them. The CDR3 here is CASSYPTDQPQHF. The CDR3 nucleotides read TGTGCCAGCAGTTACCCGACAGATCAGCCCCAGCATTTT.

The chain carries TRBV27 and TRBJ1-4, with D uncertain. V lost 0 bases to trimming and J lost 3 bases, with 8 bases between them. The V gene's germline CDR1 is MNHEY and CDR2 SMNVEV (reference sequence). This CDR3 has 15 residues. The chain's CDR3 is CASSLSRAANEKLFF. The CDR3 nucleotides are TGTGCCAGCAGTTTATCGAGGGCAGCTAATGAAAAACTGTTTTTT.

This chain links TRBV30 with TRBJ2-7; TRBD1 matches at 10 bases. CDR3 size: 13 residues. J gave up 2 bases and V 4 bases, and 2 bases lay outside the gene matches. Germline CDR1 GTSNPN, CDR2 SVGIG (reference sequence). CDR3 coding DNA: TGTGCCTGGAACGACAGGGGGCCCTACGAGCAGTACTTC. Its translation: CAWNDRGPYEQYF.

This clone was detected a few times. The chain couples TRBV27 to TRBJ2-1; 7 bases are a match to TRBD2. Germline V gene lookup returns CDR1 MNHEY and CDR2 SMNVEV (reference sequence). Trimming took 0 bases from V and 6 from J; bases not matched to a gene: 2. This CDR3 spans 14 amino acids. The chain's CDR3 is CASSLSRTSNEQFF. The CDR3 DNA reads TGTGCCAGCAGTTTATCGAGGACTAGCAATGAGCAGTTCTTC.

The V call is TRBV7-6, the J call TRBJ1-3, with D unclear. CDR3 size: 12 residues. Trimming pared 4 bases from V and 4 bases from J, leaving 5 bases between. Germline V CDR1 and CDR2: SGHVS, FNYEAQ. CDR3 region: CASSSTGNTIYF. The CDR3 DNA sequence: TGTGCCAGCAGCTCTACGGGAAACACCATATATTTT.

Only one count was recorded for this clone. The gene calls are TRBV7-2 and TRBJ1-1, with 7 bases lining up with TRBD1. J was trimmed by 3 bases and V by 5 bases; bases with no gene match: 9. The CDR3 consists of 15 residues. Germline loops: CDR1 SGHTA, CDR2 FQGNSA. Here the CDR3 DNA reads TGTGCCAGCAGCCAACAGGGGTGGGGACACACTGAAGCTTTCTTT. Translation gives CASSQQGWGHTEAFF.

The chain recombines TRBV7-9 with TRBJ2-5; tentative D call: TRBD1 (5 bases). The end of the DNA aligns better with TRBJ2-7, so the J call may be wrong. CDR1 and CDR2 from the germline V gene are SEHNR and FQNEAQ (reference sequence). There are 15 residues in the CDR3. The CDR3 sequence is CASSPRQSKGYEQYF. CDR3 nucleotides: TGTGCCAGCAGCCCACGACAGAGCAAGGGCTACGAGCAGTACTTC.